This T cell receptor beta chain was sequenced in a study of T cell changes during pregnancy in multiple sclerosis. Data came from immunoSEQ multiplex PCR; TCRdb stores just in-frame clones and leaves some out. The sample consists of about 50,000 clones, around nine tenths of them appearing once. This clone was counted once. J was trimmed by 6 bases and V by 5 bases; bases with no gene match: 11. Germline V gene lookup returns CDR1 ENHRY and CDR2 SYGVKD. The CDR3 is 16 residues long. The V gene is TRBV10-3, the J gene TRBJ2-7; 12 bases are a match to TRBD2. This clonotype was obtained from a female donor in good health, enrolled as a control in a pregnancy study. The sequencing used CD4+ T cells from peripheral blood mononuclear cells, collected after pregnancy. This CDR3 is CAISMTSGSTISEQYF. DNA for the CDR3: TGTGCCATCAGTATGACTAGCGGGAGTACCATCTCCGAGCAGTACTTC.